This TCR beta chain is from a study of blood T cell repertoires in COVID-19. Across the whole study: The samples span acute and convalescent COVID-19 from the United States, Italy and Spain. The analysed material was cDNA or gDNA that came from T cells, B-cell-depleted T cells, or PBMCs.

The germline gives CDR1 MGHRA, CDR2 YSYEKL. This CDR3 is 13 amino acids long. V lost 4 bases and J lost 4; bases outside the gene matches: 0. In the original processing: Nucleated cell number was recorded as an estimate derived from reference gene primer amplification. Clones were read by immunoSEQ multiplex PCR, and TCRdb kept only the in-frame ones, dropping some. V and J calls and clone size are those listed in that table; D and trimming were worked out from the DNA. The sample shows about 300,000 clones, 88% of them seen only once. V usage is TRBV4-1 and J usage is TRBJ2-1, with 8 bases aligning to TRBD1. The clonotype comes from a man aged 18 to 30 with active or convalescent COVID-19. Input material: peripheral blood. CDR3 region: CASSRTGYNEQFF. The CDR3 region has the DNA TGCGCCAGCAGCCGGACAGGGTACAATGAGCAGTTCTTC.